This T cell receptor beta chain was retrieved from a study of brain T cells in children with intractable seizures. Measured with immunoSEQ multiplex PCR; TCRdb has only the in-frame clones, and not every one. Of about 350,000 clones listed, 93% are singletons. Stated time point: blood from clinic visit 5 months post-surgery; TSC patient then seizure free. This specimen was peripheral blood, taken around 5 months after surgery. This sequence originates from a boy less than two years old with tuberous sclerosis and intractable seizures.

Here the CDR3 reads CASSIFGQGTEAFF. In DNA form, the CDR3 reads TGTGCCAGTAGTATCTTTGGACAGGGGACTGAAGCTTTCTTT. V is TRBV19 and J is TRBJ1-1, with TRBD1 matching 9 bases. Per the germline V gene, CDR1 is LNHDA and CDR2 is SQIVND (reference sequence). This CDR3 is built from 14 residues. J gave up 5 bases and V 3 bases, and 4 bases lay outside the gene matches.